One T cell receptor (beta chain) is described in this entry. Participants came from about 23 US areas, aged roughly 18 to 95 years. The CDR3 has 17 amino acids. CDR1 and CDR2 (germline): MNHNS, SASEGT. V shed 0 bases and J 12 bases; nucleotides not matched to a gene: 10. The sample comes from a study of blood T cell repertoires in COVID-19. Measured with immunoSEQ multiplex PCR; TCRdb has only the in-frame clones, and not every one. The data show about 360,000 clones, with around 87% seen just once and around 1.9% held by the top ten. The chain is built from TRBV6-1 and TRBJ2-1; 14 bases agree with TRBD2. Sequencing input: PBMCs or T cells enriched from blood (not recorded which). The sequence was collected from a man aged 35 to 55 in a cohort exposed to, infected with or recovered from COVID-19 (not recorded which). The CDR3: CASSEAGRLAGGPLQFF. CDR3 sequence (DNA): TGTGCCAGCAGTGAAGCTGGGAGACTAGCGGGAGGGCCTTTGCAGTTCTTC.